The sequence of this TCR beta chain was determined in a study of T cell clones after liver transplantation. Here immunoSEQ multiplex PCR was the method, and the copy in TCRdb shows in-frame clones only, minus some. Here the sample spans over 45,000 clones, roughly 74% being singletons. A few counts support this clone. The CDR3 runs to 16 residues. Germline values: CDR1 SGHRS, CDR2 YFSETQ. V was pared by 1 base and J by 6 bases, with 17 bases between. This TCR derives from a human patient who received a liver transplant. Some of the T cells may derive from the graft donor. This specimen was CD4+ T cells from blood, taken more than 52 months after liver transplant. The chain joins TRBV5-1 to TRBJ2-1; D may match TRBD1 or TRBD2 (7 bases each). CDR3 nucleotides: TGCGCCAGCAGCTTGTTGACGCAGGGGGGGTCCAATGAGCAGTTCTTC. Encoded protein: CASSLLTQGGSNEQFF. The full variable domain, rest sourced from reference TRBV5-1 and TRBJ2-1, is KAGVTQTPRYLIKTRGQQVTLSCSPISGHRSVSWYQQTPGQGLQFLFEYFSETQRNKGNFPGRFSGRQFSNSRSEMNVSTLELGDSALYLCASSLLTQGGSNEQFFGPGTRLTVL.